Below, 21 T cell receptor beta chains from the same sample are listed, as sequenced in a study (dated by TCRdb to between 2014 and 2017). The library relied on 5' RACE. Sequencing relied on an Illumina MiSeq. TCRdb reworked the public reads: Q25 trimming with fastp, MiXCR clone assembly, productive beta chains retained. Under each unique CDR3 protein, matching rows form one entry showing the most common genes and DNA. The sample profile shows fewer than 65,000 distinct CDR3 sequences; 30% of them were found once. 2.3% of the sample is in the top ten clones. The sequencing sample was made of tumor-infiltrating naive CD4+ T cells sorted from the breast tumor. The sample's cell subset or site label is to be understood as: naive CD4+ T cells, CD4+CD45RA+CD25-. Every receptor here comes from a female donor with breast cancer.

The chain employs TRBV2 and TRBJ2-5; TRBD2 is a possible D gene (6 bases). This CDR3 comprises 13 residues. V lost 2 bases and J 5 bases, leaving 9 bases between the germline ends. Germline lookup yields CDR1 SNHLY and CDR2 FYNNEI. The CDR3: CASSETEGETQYF. The CDR3 nucleotides read TGTGCCAGCAGTGAAACGGAGGGGGAGACCCAGTACTTC.

This chain connects TRBV7-3 to TRBJ2-7; TRBD2 matches at 12 bases. The germline V gene has CDR1 SGHTA and CDR2 FQGTGA. The CDR3 is 15 residues long. The junction had 0 bases not matched to a gene; V was cut back by 3 bases and J by 0 bases. This CDR3 reads CASSLTSGSSYEQYF. In DNA, the CDR3 is TGTGCCAGCAGCTTGACTAGCGGGAGCTCCTACGAGCAGTACTTC. The full variable domain, with the rest looked up from reference TRBV7-3 and TRBJ2-7, is GAGVSQTPSNKVTEKGKYVELRCDPISGHTALYWYRQSLGQGPEFLIYFQGTGAADDSGLPNDRFFAVRPEGSVSTLKIQRTERGDSAVYLCASSLTSGSSYEQYFGPGTRLTVT.

Only a few counts were recorded for this clonotype. V and J are TRBV5-6 and TRBJ2-4; 10 nucleotides align to TRBD2. CDR1 is SGHDT, CDR2 YYEEEE, per germline. J lost 4 bases, V lost 2 bases, and 6 bases had no gene match. The CDR3 length is 16 residues. CDR3 nucleotides: TGTGCCAGCAGCTTCCTAGCGGGGGATTCGAAAAACATTCAGTACTTC. Protein: CASSFLAGDSKNIQYF. Full variable domain (remainder filled in from reference TRBV5-6 and TRBJ2-4): DAGVTQSPTHLIKTRGQQVTLRCSPKSGHDTVSWYQQALGQGPQFIFQYYEEEERQRGNFPDRFSGHQFPNYSSELNVNALLLGDSALYLCASSFLAGDSKNIQYFGAGTRLSVL.

This clonotype has a handful of counts. The genes are TRBV4-2 and TRBJ1-1, with D possibly matching TRBD1 (5 bases). V was trimmed by 1 base and J by 9 bases, leaving 21 bases between them. Germline-derived CDR1 and CDR2 are LGHNA and YNFKEQ. The CDR3 totals 16 residues. The CDR3 here is CASSQALSQGAGKAFF. CDR3 DNA: TGTGCCAGCAGCCAAGCCCTAAGCCAGGGTGCGGGAAAAGCTTTCTTT.

A remark on this clonotype: A junction boundary mismatches the germline segment, possibly from a read error. This chain connects TRBV12-3 or TRBV12-4 to TRBJ1-1; D remains unclear. This CDR3 comprises 14 residues. The CDR3 DNA is TGTGCCAGCAGCCGGACGGGAAAGAACACTGAAGCTTCCTTT. Encoded protein: CASSRTGKNTEASF.

Sample share makes this clonotype medium-sized (0.01 to 0.1%). The chain employs TRBV6-5 and TRBJ1-2, with 10 positions matching TRBD1. Germline-derived CDR1 and CDR2 are MNHEY and SVGAGI. Trimming at V came to 4 bases and at J to 8 bases, leaving 13 bases not matched to a gene. The CDR3 runs to 16 residues. The CDR3 bases are TGTGCCAGCAGTTCTTCAGACCGACAGGGGGCGGGGGGCTACACCTTC. Residues: CASSSSDRQGAGGYTF.

This clonotype was counted only a few times. V gene TRBV6-1 combines with J gene TRBJ1-1; D uncertain. The germline V gene has CDR1 MNHNS and CDR2 SASEGT. CDR3 length equals 15 residues. Trimming pared 8 bases from V and 1 base from J, leaving 17 bases between. The CDR3 DNA sequence: TGTGCCAGCGGCCATACTCCTAATGCGAACACTGAAGCTTTCTTT. Protein sequence: CASGHTPNANTEAFF.

This clonotype was picked up a small number of times. The V and J genes are TRBV9 and TRBJ1-4, with 8 bases matching TRBD1. V trimming: 3 bases; J trimming: 7 bases; junction bases outside the gene matches: 8. CDR3 length equals 15 residues. CDR1 and CDR2 from the germline V gene are SGDLS and YYNGEE. CDR3 loop: CASSASGTGGEKLFF. DNA of the CDR3: TGTGCCAGCAGCGCATCCGGGACAGGTGGTGAAAAACTGTTTTTT.

A note on this clonotype: One end of the junction varies from germline; a read error may be responsible. V is TRBV11-3 and J is TRBJ2-1; 9 bases agree with TRBD2. The CDR3 contains 14 residues. Per the germline V gene, CDR1 is SGHNT and CDR2 is YENEEA. CDR3: CTSSSSGRGWEQFF. Here the CDR3 DNA reads TGTACCAGCAGCAGTAGCGGGAGAGGATGGGAGCAGTTCTTC.

This rearrangement joins TRBV9 to TRBJ1-1, with no clear D. CDR3 length equals 13 residues. V lost 0 bases to trimming and J lost 4 bases, with 7 bases between them. CDR1 and CDR2 from the germline V gene are SGDLS and YYNGEE. The CDR3 loop reads CASSVVDGTEAFF. The CDR3 DNA follows: TGTGCCAGCAGCGTAGTGGATGGCACTGAAGCTTTCTTT.

This clonotype has only a few counts. The genes are TRBV12-3 or TRBV12-4 and TRBJ1-4; D gene ambiguous. V dropped 6 bases and J dropped 13 bases, with 12 bases sitting between them. The CDR3 has 11 residues. CDR3 protein: CASSSGLGLFF. CDR3 nucleotides: TGTGCCAGCAGCTCGGGTTTGGGACTGTTTTTT.

Regarding this clonotype: A read error is likely, as this CDR3 ends without the conserved phenylalanine or tryptophan. In nucleotides, the CDR3 is TGCAGTGCCCTCCCCCGGGACAGGGACCACGAGCAGTACTCC. Residues: CSALPRDRDHEQYS. The V and J genes are TRBV20-1 and TRBJ2-7; 9 bases fit TRBD1. The CDR3 consists of 14 residues. V lost 6 bases to trimming and J lost 5 bases; unmatched junction nucleotides: 11. CDR1 is DFQATT and CDR2 is SNEGSKA in the germline V gene (reference sequence).

CDR3 region: CASTEKGEQYNEQFF. CDR3 bases: TGTGCCAGCACTGAGAAGGGGGAACAATACAATGAGCAGTTCTTC. This chain links TRBV6-2 or TRBV6-3 with TRBJ2-1; maybe TRBD1 (6 bases). The ends were cut back, 7 bases at V and 4 bases at J, with 17 bases in the middle. CDR1 and CDR2 from the germline V gene are MNHEY and SVGEGT. This CDR3 is 15 amino acids long.

In its sample, this clonotype was seen a few times. The gene calls are TRBV7-3 and TRBJ2-1; 10 positions agree with TRBD1. The CDR3 is 15 amino acids. The V segment lost 5 bases and the J segment 6 bases; nucleotides outside the gene matches: 7. Germline values: CDR1 SGHTA, CDR2 FQGTGA. The CDR3: CASSAMGQGPNEQFF. For the CDR3, the DNA is TGTGCCAGCAGCGCCATGGGACAGGGGCCCAATGAGCAGTTCTTC.

CDR3 bases: TGTGCCAGCAGCCTCGGGGGGGGGCCAGATACGCAGTATTTT. It specifies CASSLGGGPDTQYF. The chain employs TRBV7-3 and TRBJ2-3; 8 bases match TRBD2. The V gene's germline CDR1 is SGHTA and CDR2 FQGTGA. The CDR3 totals 14 residues. J was trimmed by 4 bases and V by 5 bases; bases with no gene match: 5. The full variable domain, with the rest looked up from reference TRBV7-3 and TRBJ2-3, is GAGVSQTPSNKVTEKGKYVELRCDPISGHTALYWYRQSLGQGPEFLIYFQGTGAADDSGLPNDRFFAVRPEGSVSTLKIQRTERGDSAVYLCASSLGGGPDTQYFGPGTRLTVL.

This clonotype was seen many times. This rearrangement joins TRBV4-3 to TRBJ2-1, with D possibly being TRBD2 (5 bases). The CDR3 covers 13 residues. Between the trimmed V and J ends, which lost 1 base and 9 bases, there was a span of 10 bases. CDR1 is LGHNA, CDR2 YSLEER, per germline. CDR3 protein: CASSQAGSAEQFF. DNA of the CDR3: TGCGCCAGCAGCCAAGCGGGATCAGCTGAGCAGTTCTTC.

A single count supports this clonotype. The rearrangement links TRBV5-6 to TRBJ2-5, with D possibly being TRBD1 (6 bases). The CDR3 has 14 residues. Germline V CDR1 and CDR2: SGHDT, YYEEEE. Trimming removed 1 base from V and 1 base from J, with 8 bases in between. As DNA, the CDR3 is TGTGCCAGCAGCTTGACAGGGCCCCAAGAGACCCAGTACTTC. Translation gives CASSLTGPQETQYF.

Comment on this clonotype: One end of the junction does not line up with germline, which may come from a read error. The rearrangement joins TRBV14 to TRBJ2-7, with D perhaps TRBD2 (6 bases). The germline gives CDR1 SGHDN, CDR2 FVKESK. CDR3 size: 13 residues. The CDR3 sequence: CASSQSGWAEQHF. The CDR3 DNA sequence: TGTGCCAGCAGCCAGAGCGGGTGGGCCGAGCAGCACTTC.

The table lists this clonotype with a few counts. The V and J genes are TRBV29-1 and TRBJ2-7, with 10 bases lining up with TRBD2. The CDR3 is 15 amino acids. V was pared by 5 bases and J by 3 bases, with 10 bases of the junction left unmatched. Germline assignment: CDR1 SQVTM and CDR2 ANQGSEA. The CDR3 DNA sequence: TGCAGCGTTCTTACCCAGGGACTAGCGATCTACGAGCAGTACTTC. Translation: CSVLTQGLAIYEQYF.

V is TRBV2 and J is TRBJ1-6; 8 bases are a match to TRBD1. The CDR3 length is 13 residues. J gave up 14 bases and V 7 bases, and 10 bases lay outside the gene matches. Germline V gene lookup returns CDR1 SNHLY and CDR2 FYNNEI. CDR3 bases: TGTGCCAGCATCGCGGACAGGGCAGCGGCCCTCCACTTT. As protein: CASIADRAAALHF.

The rearrangement joins TRBV20-1 to TRBJ2-1, with TRBD2 identical over 7 bases. CDR3 length: 15 amino acids. Germline V gene sequence: CDR1 DFQATT, CDR2 SNEGSKA (reference sequence). The trim removed 0 bases at V and 8 bases at J, leaving 10 bases unmatched. The CDR3 DNA follows: TGCAGTGCTAGAGATCCCCTAGCGGATGTGGATGAGCAGTTCTTC. This gives the protein CSARDPLADVDEQFF.